A selection of T cell receptor beta chains follows, all from one sample in a study of cytomegalovirus exposure and HLA in healthy donors. Measured with immunoSEQ multiplex PCR; TCRdb has only the in-frame clones, and not every one. The top ten hold 3.3% of the sample, which has 100,000 to 150,000 clones, roughly 75% seen once. What was sequenced was PBMCs. These receptors were taken from a woman aged 45-60 years in good health and CMV-seronegative. The CDR3 runs from the conserved cysteine through the conserved F or W. Fields, in order: CDR3 protein, CDR3 DNA, D gene, V gene, J gene, clone size. D genes are given only for firm matches. The listing skips clone size in some rows; elsewhere it reads once, few, many or a size class.

CASSPTQGLAVNEQFF,TGCGCCAGCAGCCCCACCCAGGGACTAGCGGTAAATGAGCAGTTCTTC,TRBD2,TRBV4-3,TRBJ2-1,once
CASSLRLFGNEQFF,TGTGCCAGCAGTTTGCGACTGTTCGGAAATGAGCAGTTCTTC,.,TRBV28,TRBJ2-1,.
CASSVNGQGIGELFF,TGTGCCAGCAGCGTAAATGGACAGGGAATCGGGGAGCTGTTTTTT,TRBD1,TRBV9,TRBJ2-2,few
CASSIDLGAYEQYF,TGTGCCAGTAGTATCGATCTTGGGGCCTACGAGCAGTACTTC,.,TRBV19,TRBJ2-7,.
CASSIIDEQYF,TGTGCCAGCAGTATTATCGACGAGCAGTACTTC,.,TRBV2,TRBJ2-7,.
CASSFGGFDNEQFF,TGTGCCAGCAGTTTCGGGGGTTTCGACAATGAGCAGTTCTTC,.,TRBV28,TRBJ2-1,.
CASSLWTSGYEQYF,TGTGCCAGCAGCTTATGGACTAGCGGCTACGAGCAGTACTTC,TRBD2,TRBV5-6,TRBJ2-7,.
CASSLVVTYEQYF,TGTGCCAGCAGCTTAGTTGTAACCTACGAGCAGTACTTC,.,TRBV7-2,TRBJ2-7,.
CASSARTENYGYTF,TGTGCCAGTAGTGCTCGGACAGAGAACTATGGCTACACCTTC,.,TRBV19,TRBJ1-2,.
CASSSGGGGDEKLFF,TGTGCCAGCAGTTCCGGCGGGGGAGGGGATGAAAAACTGTTTTTT,.,TRBV28,TRBJ1-4,few
CATRDRGSTQETQYF,TGTGCCACCAGGGACAGGGGGTCTACCCAAGAGACTCAGTACTTC,TRBD1,TRBV15,TRBJ2-5,.
CASSRGGALAKNIQYF,TGTGCCAGCAGCCGAGGAGGGGCCTTGGCCAAAAACATTCAGTACTTC,.,TRBV2,TRBJ2-4,few
CASSGPARDTGELFF,TGTGCCAGCAGCGGCCCAGCGAGGGACACCGGGGAGCTGTTTTTT,.,TRBV4-2,TRBJ2-2,.
CASTWTAGGTEAFF,TGTGCCAGCACCTGGACAGCGGGGGGCACTGAAGCTTTCTTT,.,TRBV6-1,TRBJ1-1,.
CARRPGQDPAQGYTF,TGTGCCAGACGGCCGGGACAGGACCCAGCACAGGGCTACACCTTC,TRBD1,TRBV5-8,TRBJ1-2,.
CASSYRSAADGYTF,TGTGCCAGCAGTTACCGGTCGGCGGCGGATGGCTACACCTTC,.,TRBV6-5,TRBJ1-2,.
CASSKGTASGPQHF,TGTGCCAGCAGCAAGGGGACAGCTTCAGGGCCCCAGCATTTT,TRBD1,TRBV7-9,TRBJ1-5,.
CASSSSGVAKNIQYF,TGTGCCAGCAGTTCTTCAGGGGTAGCCAAAAACATTCAGTACTTC,.,TRBV5-6,TRBJ2-4,.
CASSLKGRQGQETQYF,TGTGCCAGCAGCTTAAAAGGTCGACAGGGGCAGGAGACCCAGTACTTC,TRBD1,TRBV7-3,TRBJ2-5,.
CASSSRAYEQYF,TGTGCCAGCAGTTCCAGGGCCTACGAGCAGTACTTC,.,TRBV6-5,TRBJ2-7,.
CASSEGSRTVYGYTF,TGTGCCAGTAGTGAAGGGTCTCGGACAGTCTATGGCTACACCTTC,.,TRBV2,TRBJ1-2,.
CASSATGPYKQYF,TGTGCCAGCAGCGCCACAGGGCCCTACAAGCAGTACTTC,.,TRBV7-2,TRBJ2-7,.
CASSFPDRGHDEQYF,TGTGCCAGCAGCTTTCCGGACAGGGGGCACGACGAGCAGTACTTC,TRBD1,TRBV5-4,TRBJ2-7,.
CASSLVWIMDRDYGYTF,TGTGCCAGCAGCTTAGTCTGGATCATGGACAGAGATTATGGCTACACCTTC,.,TRBV7-9,TRBJ1-2,.
CAWSGQGYTEAFF,TGTGCCTGGAGTGGACAGGGGTACACTGAAGCTTTCTTT,TRBD1,TRBV30,TRBJ1-1,.
CASNEHSGTGELFF,TGTGCCAGTAATGAACATAGCGGCACCGGGGAGCTGTTTTTT,.,TRBV19,TRBJ2-2,few
CASSLAGGSYNEQFF,TGTGCCAGTAGTCTAGCGGGAGGCTCCTACAATGAGCAGTTCTTC,TRBD2,TRBV19,TRBJ2-1,.
CASSRQESSYEQYF,TGTGCCAGTAGTAGACAGGAGAGCTCCTACGAGCAGTACTTC,.,TRBV19,TRBJ2-7,.